The TCR beta chain under discussion was sequenced for a study of blood T cells in healthy people across ages. Germline-derived CDR1 and CDR2 are LNHNV and YYDKDF (reference sequence). The CDR3 loop spans 18 amino acids. About this clonotype: An end of the junction does not agree with germline; a read error may underlie this.

A sample-barcoded 5' primer and a J-beta primer mix were used in a second PCR of roughly 7 to 11 cycles. TCRdb reprocessed the 5' RACE reads with MiXCR, giving one entry per CDR3 protein. The data show 800,000 or so distinct CDR3 sequences, 55% to 65% seen once. The origin of this receptor is a man aged 25 to 45 in good health. Input material: blood. The rearrangement links TRBV15 to TRBJ2-5, with 9 positions matching TRBD1. The end of the DNA fits TRBJ2-7 better, so the J call may be wrong. CDR3 protein: CAASRDPAHRGLDYEQYF. Written as DNA, the CDR3 is TGTGCCGCCAGCAGAGATCCGGCCCACAGGGGGCTTGACTACGAGCAGTACTTC.